These 26 T cell receptor beta chains originate from one sample sequenced in a study of a mutant IDH1 vaccine in newly diagnosed glioma. Assay used: immunoSEQ multiplex PCR; TCRdb lists only in-frame clones, some missing. The sample consists of 30,000 to 40,000 clones, roughly 80% of them appearing once. Their antigen targets remain unknown. The time point is: week 35, safety follow-up. A single vaccine dose contained 300 ug of mutant IDH1 20-mer peptide, and topical imiquimod was used with it. The sequenced sample was PBMCs, obtained from a glioma patient whose treatment included an IDH1 peptide vaccine. These receptors originate from a woman aged 18-35 years with glioma.

V usage is TRBV13 and J usage is TRBJ2-3, with TRBD1 matching over 7 bases. Germline values: CDR1 PRHDT, CDR2 FYEKMQ (reference sequence). The V gene end was trimmed by 4 bases and the J gene end by 3 bases; junction bases not matched to a gene: 7. The CDR3 consists of 15 residues. The chain's CDR3 is CASSSTGVKTDTQYF. The CDR3 DNA is TGTGCCAGCAGCTCCACAGGGGTCAAGACAGATACGCAGTATTTT. Together with reference TRBV13 and TRBJ2-3, the CDR3 gives the full variable domain: AAGVIQSPRHLIKEKRETATLKCYPIPRHDTVYWYQQGPGQDPQFLISFYEKMQSDKGSIPDRFSAQQFSDYHSELNMSSLELGDSALYFCASSSTGVKTDTQYFGPGTRLTVL.

This chain connects TRBV30 to TRBJ1-1; D possibly corresponds to TRBD1 (5 bases). V was cut by 5 bases and J by 2 bases, with 9 bases left in between. The CDR3 sequence is 12 residues long. Germline V gene lookup returns CDR1 GTSNPN and CDR2 SVGIG (reference sequence). The CDR3 sequence: CAWGTRNTEAFF. CDR3 DNA sequence: TGTGCCTGGGGGACGAGAAACACTGAAGCTTTCTTT.

This clone is medium-sized within its sample. The V call is TRBV6-4, the J call TRBJ1-1; 7 bases align to TRBD1. The CDR3 is 16 residues long. Germline V lookup: CDR1 MRHNA, CDR2 SNTAGT. V was pared by 5 bases and J by 1 base, with 10 bases of the junction left unmatched. CDR3 sequence: CASSQGGLVRNTEAFF. The CDR3 nucleotides read TGTGCCAGCAGTCAGGGGGGGCTTGTGAGGAACACTGAAGCTTTCTTT.

The chain carries TRBV5-1 and TRBJ2-7; D might be TRBD1 or TRBD2, each matching 6 bases. V was trimmed by 4 bases and J by 5 bases, leaving 22 bases between them. Germline V lookup: CDR1 SGHRS, CDR2 YFSETQ. This CDR3 has 16 amino acids. The CDR3 is CASSRVQGTGANEQYF. DNA for the CDR3: TGCGCCAGCAGCCGAGTCCAGGGGACGGGGGCCAACGAGCAGTACTTC.

The genes are TRBV9 and TRBJ1-6; D not resolved. This CDR3 is built from 15 residues. Germline V gene sequence: CDR1 SGDLS, CDR2 YYNGEE. Trimming took 1 base from V and 7 from J, leaving 12 bases between them. The CDR3 DNA follows: TGTGCCAGCAGCGTACTCGAGATAGAGAATTCACCCCTCCACTTT. Its translation is CASSVLEIENSPLHF.

V gene TRBV10-3 combines with J gene TRBJ2-1, with TRBD2 identical over 15 bases. The CDR3 spans 14 residues. Germline V lookup: CDR1 ENHRY, CDR2 SYGVKD. Unmatched junction bases numbered 3, after V lost 6 bases and J lost 9 bases. CDR3 sequence (DNA): TGTGCCATCAGGGGGGGACTAGCGGGAGGTGAGCAGTTCTTC. Encoded protein: CAIRGGLAGGEQFF.

The chain employs TRBV27 and TRBJ1-5; TRBD1 agrees at 7 bases. The CDR3 is made up of 19 amino acids. Per the germline V gene, CDR1 is MNHEY and CDR2 is SMNVEV (reference sequence). The junction had 12 bases not matched to a gene; V was cut back by 0 bases and J by 1 base. As DNA, the CDR3 is TGTGCCAGCAGTTTATCGAGGATTATGGACAGGAGGAGCAATCAGCCCCAGCATTTT. Its translation: CASSLSRIMDRRSNQPQHF.

V gene TRBV28 combines with J gene TRBJ1-3; D may be TRBD1 (6 bases). This CDR3 is 16 amino acids long. Trimming stripped 5 bases from V and 0 bases from J, with 14 bases between. Germline CDR1 and CDR2: MDHEN and SYDVKM. The CDR3 sequence: CASSEAGHNSGNTIYF. CDR3 nucleotides: TGTGCCAGCAGTGAAGCGGGACACAACTCTGGAAACACCATATATTTT.

This clone has just a few counts. An end of the junction differs from the germline gene, which may be a read error. The CDR3 nucleotides read TGTGCCAGCAGTGAAGGATGGGGGACGGGACAGGTCTTC. Amino acids: CASSEGWGTGQVF. This chain connects TRBV6-1 to TRBJ2-1; 8 bases line up with TRBD1. Germline assignment: CDR1 MNHNS and CDR2 SASEGT. The CDR3 length is 13 residues.

V usage is TRBV11-3 and J usage is TRBJ2-5; D is unclear. Per germline, CDR1 SGHNT and CDR2 YENEEA. V was shortened by 4 bases and J by 5 bases, with 11 bases between the two germline ends. This CDR3 is built from 13 residues. CDR3 residues: CASSSRVGETQYF. In nucleotides, the CDR3 is TGTGCCAGCAGCTCCCGGGTCGGCGAGACCCAGTACTTC.

The chain recombines TRBV2 with TRBJ2-5; tentatively, D is TRBD2 (5 bases). There are 13 residues in the CDR3. The V gene lost 6 bases and the J gene lost 5 bases, with 13 bases spanning the gap. Germline CDR1 is SNHLY and CDR2 is FYNNEI. The CDR3 coding sequence is TGTGCCAGCAGCCCCCCACTAGTGGAGACCCAGTACTTC. Translated, it gives CASSPPLVETQYF.

The J gene is TRBJ1-1, the V gene TRBV10-1, with D unclear. This CDR3 spans 13 amino acids. Germline lookup yields CDR1 WNHNN and CDR2 SYGVQD (reference sequence). V was cut by 10 bases and J by 0 bases, with 12 bases left in between. The CDR3 region has the DNA TGCGCCACCCAGACAAGCATGAACACTGAAGCTTTCTTT. It encodes CATQTSMNTEAFF.

This chain links TRBV7-9 with TRBJ1-2; no definite D call. This CDR3 contains 14 residues. V was clipped by 3 bases and J by 3 bases, with 11 bases between them. The germline gives CDR1 SEHNR, CDR2 FQNEAQ (reference sequence). CDR3 loop: CASSLDGIYYGYTF. CDR3 DNA: TGTGCCAGCAGCTTGGACGGAATCTACTATGGCTACACCTTC.

The chain recombines TRBV7-9 with TRBJ2-1; weak D call: TRBD2 (6 bases). Germline lookup yields CDR1 SEHNR and CDR2 FQNEAQ (reference sequence). This CDR3 spans 11 amino acids. The V gene lost 3 bases and the J gene lost 10 bases, with 7 bases spanning the gap. This CDR3 is CASSLGGEQFF. The DNA of the CDR3 is TGTGCCAGCAGCTTGGGAGGCGAGCAGTTCTTC.

This chain links TRBV7-2 with TRBJ2-6; D unresolved. This CDR3 contains 14 residues. Germline lookup yields CDR1 SGHTA and CDR2 FQGNSA. Trimming pared 8 bases from V and 0 bases from J, leaving 8 bases between. CDR3 DNA: TGTGCCAGCGGTATATTCTCTGGGGCCAACGTCCTGACTTTC. Amino acid sequence: CASGIFSGANVLTF.

The CDR3 protein is CAISQERLNTEAFF. The CDR3 region has the DNA TGTGCCATCAGCCAAGAACGTTTGAACACTGAAGCTTTCTTT. The chain joins TRBV10-3 to TRBJ1-1; D call uncertain. CDR1 is ENHRY and CDR2 is SYGVKD in the germline V gene. This CDR3 is 14 amino acids long. Deletions cut 6 bases from V and 0 bases from J, with 11 bases between.

This chain uses TRBV14 with TRBJ2-7, with a tentative D call TRBD1 (5 bases). The V end lost 6 bases, the J end lost 0 bases, and 18 bases lay between the germline ends. Per the germline V gene, CDR1 is SGHDN and CDR2 is FVKESK. The CDR3 spans 16 residues. DNA of the CDR3: TGTGCCAGCAGTTCCAGGCAGGGCACGCGCTCCTACGAGCAGTACTTC. Protein: CASSSRQGTRSYEQYF. The full variable domain, completed using reference TRBV14 and TRBJ2-7, is EAGVTQFPSHSVIEKGQTVTLRCDPISGHDNLYWYRRVMGKEIKFLLHFVKESKQDESGMPNNRFLAERTGGTYSTLKVQPAELEDSGVYFCASSSRQGTRSYEQYFGPGTRLTVT.

This chain links TRBV6-4 with TRBJ1-2; D unresolved. This CDR3 contains 12 residues. Looked up from germline, CDR1 is MRHNA and CDR2 is SNTAGT. V was cut by 4 bases and J by 5 bases, with 8 bases left in between. CDR3 nucleotides: TGTGCCAGCAGTGGGCAAGGATATGGCTACACCTTC. Its translation: CASSGQGYGYTF.

The CDR3 region is CASSLVLENSPLHF. Here the CDR3 DNA reads TGTGCCAGCAGCTTAGTTTTGGAGAATTCACCCCTCCACTTT. This rearrangement joins TRBV7-8 to TRBJ1-6; D is ambiguous. The CDR3 sequence is 14 residues long. The V gene's germline CDR1 is SGHVS and CDR2 FQNEAQ. Trimming cost V 1 base and J 7 bases, with 8 bases left between them.

V and J are TRBV7-9 and TRBJ2-1; D is possibly TRBD1 or TRBD2 (5 bases each). Trimming took off 1 base at V and 3 bases at J, with 10 bases between the two ends. CDR3 length: 15 residues. The germline CDR1 and CDR2 sequences are SEHNR and FQNEAQ (reference sequence). CDR3 protein: CASSLGGFNYNEQFF. CDR3 bases: TGTGCCAGCAGCTTAGGGGGGTTCAACTACAATGAGCAGTTCTTC.

This clone was recorded a few times. This sequence joins TRBV19 and TRBJ2-7; TRBD2 matches 7 bases. This CDR3 comprises 15 residues. V lost 3 bases to trimming and J lost 2 bases; unmatched junction nucleotides: 7. Germline CDR1 LNHDA, CDR2 SQIVND (reference sequence). The CDR3 sequence is CASSIVPSGTYEQYF. CDR3 coding DNA: TGTGCCAGTAGTATTGTCCCTAGCGGTACCTACGAGCAGTACTTC.

The chain recombines TRBV13 with TRBJ2-1, with no clear D. The CDR3 runs 11 residues. CDR1 is PRHDT and CDR2 is FYEKMQ in the germline V gene (reference sequence). Trimming stripped 5 bases from V and 2 bases from J, with 1 base between. The CDR3 spells CASSTYNEQFF. Written as DNA, the CDR3 is TGTGCCAGCAGCACCTACAATGAGCAGTTCTTC.

The chain has TRBV5-4 and TRBJ2-1; 8 nucleotides align to TRBD1. Trimming removed 0 bases from V and 6 bases from J; junction bases left unmatched: 2. CDR3 length: 14 amino acids. The germline V gene has CDR1 SGHNT and CDR2 YYREEE (reference sequence). CDR3 protein: CASSLDGQGNEQFF. CDR3 DNA: TGTGCCAGCAGCTTGGACGGACAGGGCAATGAGCAGTTCTTC. The entire variable domain, with the rest obtained from reference TRBV5-4 and TRBJ2-1, is as follows: ETGVTQSPTHLIKTRGQQVTLRCSSQSGHNTVSWYQQALGQGPQFIFQYYREEENGRGNFPPRFSGLQFPNYSSELNVNALELDDSALYLCASSLDGQGNEQFFGPGTRLTVL.

V gene TRBV19 combines with J gene TRBJ2-6; the D gene could be TRBD1 or TRBD2 (5 bases each). The CDR3 is made up of 18 amino acids. Germline lookup yields CDR1 LNHDA and CDR2 SQIVND (reference sequence). Trimming pared 1 base from V and 2 bases from J, leaving 15 bases between. For the CDR3, the DNA is TGTGCCAGTAGTATAGGTCGGGGACGTCTGCCTGGGGCCAACGTCCTGACTTTC. It specifies CASSIGRGRLPGANVLTF. Drawing the rest from reference TRBV19 and TRBJ2-6, the complete variable domain is DGGITQSPKYLFRKEGQNVTLSCEQNLNHDAMYWYRQDPGQGLRLIYYSQIVNDFQKGDIAEGYSVSREKKESFPLTVTSAQKNPTAFYLCASSIGRGRLPGANVLTFGAGSRLTVL.

The chain recombines TRBV2 with TRBJ1-5; weak D call: TRBD1 (5 bases). The CDR3 has 15 amino acids. V was pared by 2 bases and J by 0 bases, with 8 bases between. Germline V lookup: CDR1 SNHLY, CDR2 FYNNEI. CDR3 sequence: CASSESGDSNQPQHF. CDR3 in DNA: TGTGCCAGCAGTGAATCGGGGGATAGCAATCAGCCCCAGCATTTT.

The V and J genes are TRBV7-2 and TRBJ2-5; D perhaps matches TRBD1 (5 bases). The CDR3 totals 16 residues. The germline V gene encodes CDR1 SGHTA and CDR2 FQGNSA. V was shortened by 6 bases and J by 2 bases, with 19 bases between the two germline ends. CDR3 in amino acids: CASRQAYNKGQETQYF. The DNA of the CDR3 is TGTGCCAGCAGACAGGCCTATAATAAGGGACAAGAGACCCAGTACTTC.